The 11 T cell receptor beta chains in this list originate from one sample, sequenced in a study of T cell clonality in common variable immunodeficiency. Profiling relied on immunoSEQ multiplex PCR, and the TCRdb table lists in-frame clones only, not all of them. Listed for the sample are some 53,000 clones, none seen a single time. Sequenced: peripheral blood mononuclear cells. The receptors come from a person aged 18 to 75 in good health.

This clone was seen more than once but under ten times. From the germline J gene comes the end of the CDR3, since the read stops 3 residues before it. The chain uses TRBV2 and TRBJ1-6; tentative D call: TRBD1 (6 bases). CDR1 and CDR2 (germline): SNHLY, FYNNEI. There are 13 residues in the CDR3. Trimming removed 6 bases at V and 5 bases at J, with 8 bases between. Here the CDR3 reads CASSGQNNSPLHF. The DNA read from the CDR3 is TGTGCCAGCAGCGGACAGAATAATTCACCC.

This clone has at least ten counts. From the germline J gene comes the end of the CDR3, since the read stops 3 residues before it. The chain employs TRBV20-1 and TRBJ2-5; 7 bases are a match to TRBD1. Germline loops: CDR1 DFQATT, CDR2 SNEGSKA (reference sequence). The CDR3 length is 14 residues. After removal of 6 bases from V and 2 bases from J, the junction contained 9 bases not matched to a gene. The chain's CDR3 is CSAYTGTDQETQYF. The sequenced CDR3 bases are TGCAGTGCCTACACCGGGACAGATCAAGAGACC.

This clone was counted many times. CDR3 sequence reads: CAISETGGNPCAFF. Incomplete CDR3 DNA: TGTGCCATCAGTGAGACAGGGGGCAATCCTTGC. This chain links TRBV10-3 with TRBJ1-1, with 9 nucleotides matching TRBD1. The read ends 3 residues before the CDR3 terminus; that terminus is restored from the germline J gene. Germline V lookup: CDR1 ENHRY, CDR2 SYGVKD. This CDR3 is built from 14 residues.

This clone showed up many times. The read ends 3 residues before the CDR3 terminus; that terminus is restored from the germline J gene. This chain joins TRBV19 and TRBJ1-1, with 10 bases that match TRBD1. Germline loops: CDR1 LNHDA, CDR2 SQIVND (reference sequence). The ends lost 8 bases at V and 1 base at J; junction bases unmatched: 1. The CDR3 is 13 amino acids. This CDR3 is CASDRGRNTEAFF. Incomplete CDR3 DNA: TGTGCCAGTGACAGGGGGCGGAACACTGAA.

This clone showed up many times. The read ends 3 residues before the CDR3 terminus; that terminus is restored from the germline J gene. This chain links TRBV20-1 with TRBJ2-1; 11 positions match TRBD2. Trimming at V came to 1 base and at J to 9 bases, leaving 14 bases not matched to a gene. Germline CDR1 reads DFQATT; CDR2 reads SNEGSKA (reference sequence). The CDR3 loop spans 17 amino acids. The sequenced part of the CDR3 DNA is TGCAGTGCTAGAGGATCCGCGACTAGCGGGATGTTGAGTGAG. Protein sequence: CSARGSATSGMLSE. The full CDR3 sequence reads CSARGSATSGMLSEQFF.

The sample holds many counts of this clone. The read halts 3 residues ahead of the CDR3 end, with the missing end drawn from the germline J gene. The J gene is TRBJ2-1, the V gene TRBV20-1, with TRBD2 as a possible D gene (6 bases). The CDR3 runs 14 residues. V was pared by 1 base and J by 6 bases, with 13 bases between. Germline lookup yields CDR1 DFQATT and CDR2 SNEGSKA (reference sequence). Incomplete CDR3 DNA: TGCAGTGCTAGAGCGGGGGTGGGCCGCAATGAG. Its protein is CSARAGVGRNE. The complete CDR3 reads CSARAGVGRNEQFF.

This clone was observed a handful of times. The DNA ends 3 residues before the CDR3 does, and the rest of the CDR3 is filled in from the germline J gene. The rearrangement uses TRBV4-2 and TRBJ2-7; TRBD2 might be the D (5 bases). Trimming left V 2 bases short and J 0 bases short, with 14 bases between. The CDR3 spans 16 residues. From germline, CDR1 is LGHNA and CDR2 YNFKEQ. CDR3: CASSQNPAVSSYEQYF. CDR3 bases read: TGTGCCAGCAGCCAAAATCCAGCGGTAAGCTCCTACGAG.

This clone has a handful of counts. At one of its ends the junction is not consistent with the germline gene, which may arise from a read error. The read terminates 3 residues before the CDR3 end, so the remaining end is supplied by the germline J gene. The sample contains more than one DNA sequence encoding this CDR3. This sequence joins TRBV7-6 and TRBJ1-1; D remains ambiguous. The CDR3 is 13 residues long. From germline, CDR1 is SGHVS and CDR2 FNYEAQ. CDR3 region: CASSFQENTEAFF. The DNA read from the CDR3 is TGTGCCAGCAGCTTTCAGGAGAACACTGAG.

This clone was recorded at least ten times. The CDR3 is cut off 3 residues early in the read; its end comes from the germline J gene. The rearrangement uses TRBV7-2 and TRBJ1-1; no firm D call. The CDR3 consists of 11 residues. From germline, CDR1 is SGHTA and CDR2 FQGNSA. Trimming left V 5 bases short and J 6 bases short, with 7 bases between. Here the CDR3 reads CASSPGAEAFF. The sequenced CDR3 bases are TGTGCCAGCAGCCCGGGTGCTGAA.

At least ten counts were recorded for this clone. The CDR3 end lies 3 residues beyond the end of the read and is filled in from the germline J gene. The chain has TRBV20-1 and TRBJ2-1, with 9 nucleotides matching TRBD2. After removal of 2 bases from V and 7 bases from J, the junction contained 15 bases not matched to a gene. The CDR3 runs to 17 residues. Germline lookup yields CDR1 DFQATT and CDR2 SNEGSKA (reference sequence). CDR3 region: CSARSWEFSGSLNEQFF. The sequenced part of the CDR3 DNA is TGCAGTGCTAGATCTTGGGAGTTTAGCGGGAGTTTAAATGAG.

This clone was seen many times. The observed sequence ends 3 residues before the CDR3 terminus, with the missing tail filled in from the germline J gene. The chain combines TRBV7-8 with TRBJ2-1; unclear D gene. Germline CDR1 is SGHVS and CDR2 is FQNEAQ. Trimming shortened V by 1 base and J by 3 bases, and 7 bases separated the two germline ends. The CDR3 spans 14 residues. Partial CDR3 DNA: TGTGCCAGCAGCTTAGGTTCCAGCTACAATGAG. Translated, it gives CASSLGSSYNE. The whole CDR3 sequence is CASSLGSSYNEQFF. The entire variable domain, with the rest obtained from reference TRBV7-8 and TRBJ2-1, is as follows: GAGVSQSPRYKVAKRGQDVALRCDPISGHVSLFWYQQALGQGPEFLTYFQNEAQLDKSGLPSDRFFAERPEGSVSTLKIQRTQQEDSAVYLCASSLGSSYNEQFFGPGTRLTVL.